There are a few counts of the clone carrying this TCR beta chain. The data were obtained in a study of immune heterogeneity within non-small cell lung tumors. The germline V gene has CDR1 KGHSH and CDR2 LQKENI. J lost 7 bases, V lost 3 bases, and 6 bases had no gene match. The CDR3 runs 15 residues. Multiplex PCR (32 V and 13 J primers) was used to amplify the TCR beta CDR3. TCRdb independently ran MiXCR on the multiplex PCR reads; one entry per CDR3 protein. The data contain roughly 14,000 distinct CDR3 sequences, around 27% of them seen just once; the ten biggest clones take up 5.2%. Bulk tumor genomic DNA constituted the template, at around 590 ng per sample. During surgery, each primary tumor gave multiple biopsies spaced as far apart as possible. Undergoing curative surgery were patients whose non-small cell lung cancer was untreated and newly diagnosed.

The sample comprised lung tumor tissue. V is TRBV18 and J is TRBJ2-1, with 10 bases lining up with TRBD2. This receptor was taken from a man aged 35 to 55 with non-small cell lung cancer. Written as DNA, the CDR3 is TGTGCCAGCTCACCGCCTAGCGGGAGTAGGAATGAGCAGTTCTTC. Residues: CASSPPSGSRNEQFF.